The 13 T cell receptor beta chains in this list originate from one sample, sequenced in a study of blood T cell repertoires in COVID-19. Assay used: immunoSEQ multiplex PCR; TCRdb lists only in-frame clones, some missing. The repertoire includes 150,000 to 200,000 clones, 86% of them detected once, and 9.5% to 12% sits in the top ten. Sequenced material: peripheral blood. The receptors originated from a woman aged 55-75 years with COVID-19, enrolled during active disease.

This rearrangement joins TRBV24-1 to TRBJ1-5; 10 nucleotides line up with TRBD1. The trim removed 3 bases at V and 4 bases at J, leaving 5 bases unmatched. Germline-derived CDR1 and CDR2 are KGHDR and SFDVKD. The length of the CDR3 is 16 residues. This chain's CDR3 is CATSDVGTGDNQPQHF. In DNA, the CDR3 is TGTGCCACCAGTGATGTGGGGACAGGGGATAATCAGCCCCAGCATTTT.

The rearrangement links TRBV29-1 to TRBJ2-5; tentative D call: TRBD2 (6 bases). CDR3 length: 15 residues. Per the germline V gene, CDR1 is SQVTM and CDR2 is ANQGSEA. The V end was cut by 7 bases, the J end by 3 bases, with 21 bases between. For the CDR3, the DNA is TGCAGCGCTACCCGCGGAACTAGCCCAGAAGAGACCCAGTACTTC. Its translation: CSATRGTSPEETQYF.

The J gene is TRBJ1-1, the V gene TRBV19; 10 positions agree with TRBD1. Germline V gene data show CDR1 as LNHDA and CDR2 as SQIVND (reference sequence). Trimming took 4 bases from V and 2 from J; bases not matched to a gene: 7. The CDR3 consists of 16 residues. The DNA for the CDR3 is TGTGCCAGTAGTAGGGGGACAGGGGACGAAAACACTGAAGCTTTCTTT. As protein: CASSRGTGDENTEAFF.

With regard to this clone: Relative to the germline gene, one junction end is altered; a read error may explain this. The rearrangement uses TRBV7-7 and TRBJ2-5; TRBD2 agrees at 14 bases. Germline CDR1 and CDR2: SSHAT and FNYEAQ (reference sequence). The CDR3 sequence is 16 residues long. The CDR3, as DNA: TGTGCTAGCAGCTTAGGGGGACTAGCGGGAGTAGAGACCCAGTACTTC. This translates into CASSLGGLAGVETQYF.

The chain employs TRBV14 and TRBJ1-3, with 9 nucleotides matching TRBD1. Germline V lookup: CDR1 SGHDN, CDR2 FVKESK. The CDR3 contains 17 residues. V lost 1 base and J lost 2; bases outside the gene matches: 6. The CDR3 DNA sequence: TGTGCCAGCAGCCAAGCCTTGGGACAGGGCCCTGGAAACACCATATATTTT. Its translation is CASSQALGQGPGNTIYF.

The rearrangement joins TRBV19 to TRBJ1-5; D gene unclear. CDR1 is LNHDA and CDR2 is SQIVND in the germline V gene (reference sequence). Trimming shortened V by 5 bases and J by 2 bases, and 7 bases separated the two germline ends. The CDR3 is 13 amino acids. The CDR3 nucleotides are TGTGCCAGTAGTGAGGGTCGCAATCAGCCCCAGCATTTT. It encodes CASSEGRNQPQHF.

This clone was recorded only once. This sequence joins TRBV5-1 and TRBJ2-2, with D perhaps TRBD2 (6 bases). The CDR3 length is 14 residues. Per the germline V gene, CDR1 is SGHRS and CDR2 is YFSETQ. V gave up 5 bases and J gave up 7 bases, with 15 bases separating them. The CDR3 region is CASSMDRGIGELFF. The CDR3 nucleotides are TGCGCCAGCAGTATGGACCGCGGGATCGGGGAGCTGTTTTTT.

The CDR3 DNA is TGTGCCATCAGAGGGACAGGGGATGAAAAACTGTTTTTT. Encoded protein: CAIRGTGDEKLFF. The chain uses TRBV10-3 and TRBJ1-4, with 10 bases identical to TRBD1. The germline gives CDR1 ENHRY, CDR2 SYGVKD. The V and J ends lost 6 bases and 6 bases, in that order; junction bases with no gene match: 1. The CDR3 runs 13 residues.

The V gene is TRBV3-1 (or the pseudogene TRBV3-2), the J gene TRBJ1-5; maybe TRBD1 (6 bases). The length of the CDR3 is 14 residues. The germline gives CDR1 LGHDT, CDR2 YNNKEL (reference sequence). Trimming took off 0 bases at V and 9 bases at J, with 12 bases between the two ends. The chain's CDR3 is CASSQDAGVRPQHF. For the CDR3, the DNA is TGTGCCAGCAGCCAAGATGCAGGGGTAAGGCCCCAGCATTTT.

The chain links TRBV21-1 to TRBJ2-7; the table calls TRBD1, which could not be checked here. TRBV21-1 is annotated as a pseudogene. This CDR3 is built from 13 residues. CDR3: CASRRQGVGEQYF. Here the CDR3 DNA reads TGTGCCAGCAGAAGACAGGGGGTTGGGGAGCAGTACTTC.

CDR3 coding DNA: TGTGCCACCAGTGATCGGCAGACATACGATACGCAGTATTTT. Translating it yields CATSDRQTYDTQYF. The J gene is TRBJ2-3, the V gene TRBV24-1; D remains ambiguous. Looked up from germline, CDR1 is KGHDR and CDR2 is SFDVKD. The CDR3 is 14 amino acids. The V gene lost 3 bases and the J gene lost 6 bases, with 12 bases spanning the gap.

The chain joins TRBV27 to TRBJ2-2, with 8 bases identical to TRBD2. J lost 4 bases, V lost 2 bases, and 3 bases had no gene match. The CDR3 is 15 residues long. CDR1 is MNHEY and CDR2 is SMNVEV in the germline V gene (reference sequence). CDR3 amino acids: CASSLRLAPTGELFF. The CDR3 nucleotides are TGTGCCAGCAGTTTAAGACTAGCGCCCACCGGGGAGCTGTTTTTT.

The chain joins TRBV5-6 to TRBJ2-7, with D unclear. The CDR3 covers 14 residues. Germline loops: CDR1 SGHDT, CDR2 YYEEEE. Trimming took off 4 bases at V and 4 bases at J, with 15 bases between the two ends. CDR3: CASSPTDPRYEQYF. CDR3 bases: TGTGCCAGCAGCCCGACCGACCCTAGGTACGAGCAGTACTTC.